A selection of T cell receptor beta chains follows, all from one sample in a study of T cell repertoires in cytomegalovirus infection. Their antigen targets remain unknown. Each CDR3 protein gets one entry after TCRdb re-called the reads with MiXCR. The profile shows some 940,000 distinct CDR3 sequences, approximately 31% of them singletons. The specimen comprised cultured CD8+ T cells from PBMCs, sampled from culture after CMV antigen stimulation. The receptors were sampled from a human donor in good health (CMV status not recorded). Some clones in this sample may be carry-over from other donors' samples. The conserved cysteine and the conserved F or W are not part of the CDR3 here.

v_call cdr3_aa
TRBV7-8 ASRLDGGGATGELF
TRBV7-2 ASSLALAGEGTTEAF
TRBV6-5 ASSYSSNSYMNTEAF
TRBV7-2 ASSATTTVETQY
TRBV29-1 SVVPDNQPQH
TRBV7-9 ASSSGDSRNEQF
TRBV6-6 ASSYFPGQGEQETQY
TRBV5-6 ASSLQGQGRSLGEKLF
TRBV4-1 ASSQGGGGPYQETQY
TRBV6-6 ASSYSVGANTGELF
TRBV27 ASSSLAGYENIQY
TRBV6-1 ASFPKSTGGHGYT
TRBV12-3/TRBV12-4 ANTRGGHGLVANVLT
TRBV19 ASSIGGTAF
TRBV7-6 ASSFGGGASETQY